This T cell receptor (beta chain) was retrieved from a study of T-cell memory formation after mild COVID-19. For the study at large: TCR clustering was largely donor specific.

The table lists this clonotype with a few counts. No antigen is known for it. 5'RACE primed from the constant segment yielded TCR alpha and TCR beta cDNA libraries bearing sample barcodes and UMIs. TCRdb reprocessed the 5' RACE reads with MiXCR, giving one entry per CDR3 protein. The sample holds about 130,000 distinct CDR3 sequences, about 15% seen once. The CDR3 spans 16 residues. After removal of 4 bases from V and 3 bases from J, the junction contained 9 bases not matched to a gene. The germline V gene has CDR1 ENHRY and CDR2 SYGVKD. Study-wide results and caveats: Cross-reactive memory apparently joined, as some responding clones appeared in pre-infection memory. Day 15 to 85 contracting clones showed balanced CD4/CD8; later expanders leaned CD4+.

The sequence was collected from an adult woman who had mild COVID-19 (a few samples of this study predate the infection). Cell type and time point are not known. The sequenced material came from PBMCs or a T cell subset sorted from them (not recorded which). This sequence joins TRBV10-3 and TRBJ2-7; 10 nucleotides line up with TRBD2. CDR3: CAISASGGARVYEQYF. CDR3 in DNA: TGTGCCATCAGTGCTAGCGGGGGCGCCCGCGTCTACGAGCAGTACTTC.